This T cell receptor (beta chain) emerged from a study of T cells in localized non-small cell lung cancer. The CDR3 runs 14 residues. Trimming cost V 4 bases and J 6 bases, with 16 bases left between them. Germline CDR1 SGHNT, CDR2 YYREEE (reference sequence). A note on this clone: What it recognizes is unknown.

Whole-study results and caveats: Sequencing involved a lone tumor region, leaving heterogeneity possible. Researchers found a median approximately 50 of the top 100 tumor clones in adjacent lung. The study linked higher blood T cell density to longer overall survival. The highest T cell clonality was in uninvolved adjacent lung, above tumor.

Assay used: immunoSEQ multiplex PCR; TCRdb lists only in-frame clones, some missing. The sample consists of 50,000 to 65,000 clones, 80% of them appearing once. The sequence came from a woman aged 35-70 years with stage II lung adenocarcinoma. The chain employs TRBV5-4 and TRBJ1-1; no clear D gene. This sample comprised PBMCs, obtained before any cancer treatment. The CDR3 bases are TGTGCCAGCAGCCCGCGCCTGGGGTTGCCTGAAGCTTTCTTT. This translates into CASSPRLGLPEAFF. The full variable domain, with the rest looked up from reference TRBV5-4 and TRBJ1-1, is ETGVTQSPTHLIKTRGQQVTLRCSSQSGHNTVSWYQQALGQGPQFIFQYYREEENGRGNFPPRFSGLQFPNYSSELNVNALELDDSALYLCASSPRLGLPEAFFGQGTRLTVV.